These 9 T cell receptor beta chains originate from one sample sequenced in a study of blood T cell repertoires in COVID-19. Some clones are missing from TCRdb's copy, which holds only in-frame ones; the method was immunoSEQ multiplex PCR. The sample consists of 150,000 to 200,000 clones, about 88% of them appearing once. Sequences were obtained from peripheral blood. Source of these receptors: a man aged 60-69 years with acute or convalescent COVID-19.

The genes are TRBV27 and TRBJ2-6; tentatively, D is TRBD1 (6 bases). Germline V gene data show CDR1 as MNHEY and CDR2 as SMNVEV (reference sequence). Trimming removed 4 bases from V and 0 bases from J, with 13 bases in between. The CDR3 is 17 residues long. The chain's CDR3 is CASSWDIGLSGANVLTF. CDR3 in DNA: TGTGCCAGCAGTTGGGACATAGGGCTCTCTGGGGCCAACGTCCTGACTTTC.

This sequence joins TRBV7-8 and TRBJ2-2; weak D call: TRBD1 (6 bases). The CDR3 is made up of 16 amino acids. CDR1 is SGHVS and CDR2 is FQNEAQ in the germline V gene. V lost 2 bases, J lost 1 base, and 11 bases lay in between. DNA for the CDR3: TGTGCCAGCAGCTTACAAGCAGGGGTGAACACCGGGGAGCTGTTTTTT. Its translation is CASSLQAGVNTGELFF.

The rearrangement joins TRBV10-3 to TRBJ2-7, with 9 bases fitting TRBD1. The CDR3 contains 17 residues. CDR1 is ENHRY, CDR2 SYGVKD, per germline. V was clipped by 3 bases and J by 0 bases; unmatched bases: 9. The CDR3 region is CAISDQYRGRGSYEQYV. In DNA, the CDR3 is TGTGCCATCAGTGACCAATACAGGGGGCGCGGCTCCTACGAGCAGTACGTC.

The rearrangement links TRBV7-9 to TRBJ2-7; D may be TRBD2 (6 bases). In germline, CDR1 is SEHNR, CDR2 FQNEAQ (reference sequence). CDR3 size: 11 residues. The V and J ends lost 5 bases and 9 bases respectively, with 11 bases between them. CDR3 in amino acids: CASSETSRQYF. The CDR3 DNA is TGTGCCAGCAGCGAGACTAGTCGGCAGTACTTC.

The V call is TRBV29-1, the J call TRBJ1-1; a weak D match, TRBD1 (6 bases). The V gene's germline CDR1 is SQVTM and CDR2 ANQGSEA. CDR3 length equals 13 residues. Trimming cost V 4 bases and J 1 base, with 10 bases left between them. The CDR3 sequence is CSVGGGRNTEAFF. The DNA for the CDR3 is TGCAGCGTTGGAGGGGGAAGGAACACTGAAGCTTTCTTT. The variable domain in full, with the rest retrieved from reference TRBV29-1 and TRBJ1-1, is SAVISQKPSRDICQRGTSLTIQCQVDSQVTMMFWYRQQPGQSLTLIATANQGSEATYESGFVIDKFPISRPNLTFSTLTVSNMSPEDSSIYLCSVGGGRNTEAFFGQGTRLTVV.

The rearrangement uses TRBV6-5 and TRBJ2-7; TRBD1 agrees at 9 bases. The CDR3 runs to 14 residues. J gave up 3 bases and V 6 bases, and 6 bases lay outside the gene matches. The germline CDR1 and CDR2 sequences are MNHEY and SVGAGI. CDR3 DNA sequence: TGTGCCAGCAGCAGACAGGGGGTAAACTACGAGCAGTACGTC. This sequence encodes CASSRQGVNYEQYV.

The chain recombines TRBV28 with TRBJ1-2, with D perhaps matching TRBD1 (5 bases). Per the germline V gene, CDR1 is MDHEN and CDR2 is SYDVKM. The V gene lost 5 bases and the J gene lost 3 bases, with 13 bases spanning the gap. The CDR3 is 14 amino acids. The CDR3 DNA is TGTGCCAGCAGTCCTATTGGCAGGGACTATGGCTACACCTTC. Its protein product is CASSPIGRDYGYTF.

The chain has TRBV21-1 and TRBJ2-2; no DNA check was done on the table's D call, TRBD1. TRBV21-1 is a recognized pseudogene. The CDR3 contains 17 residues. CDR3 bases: TGTGCCCCAGCAAAGGGCAGGGGGAAAGAAAACACCGGGGAGCTGTTTTTT. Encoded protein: CAPAKGRGKENTGELFF.

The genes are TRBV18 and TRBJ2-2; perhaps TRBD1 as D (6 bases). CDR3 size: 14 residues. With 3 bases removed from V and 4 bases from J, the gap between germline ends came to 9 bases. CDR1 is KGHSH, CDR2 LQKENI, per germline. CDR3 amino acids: CASSPGQTTGELFF. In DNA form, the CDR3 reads TGTGCCAGCTCACCTGGACAGACCACCGGGGAGCTGTTTTTT.